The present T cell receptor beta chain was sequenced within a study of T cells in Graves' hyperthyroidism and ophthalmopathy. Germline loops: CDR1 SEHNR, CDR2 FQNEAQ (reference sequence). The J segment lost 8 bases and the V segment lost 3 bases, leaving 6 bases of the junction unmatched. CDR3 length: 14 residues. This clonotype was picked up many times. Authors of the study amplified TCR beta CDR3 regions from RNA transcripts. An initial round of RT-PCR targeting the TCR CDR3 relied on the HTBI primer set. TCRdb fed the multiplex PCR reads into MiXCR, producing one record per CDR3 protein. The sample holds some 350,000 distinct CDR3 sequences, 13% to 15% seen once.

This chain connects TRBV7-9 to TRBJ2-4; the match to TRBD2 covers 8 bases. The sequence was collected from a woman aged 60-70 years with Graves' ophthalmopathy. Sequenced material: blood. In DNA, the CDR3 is TGTGCCAGCAGCTTTTCGGGACTAGTAGACATTCAGTACTTC. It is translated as CASSFSGLVDIQYF.